This T cell receptor (beta chain) came from a study of Ad26.COV2.S vaccination and SARS-CoV-2 variants. The CDR3 loop spans 13 amino acids. In germline, CDR1 is SGDLS, CDR2 YYNGEE. Trimming left V 0 bases short and J 0 bases short, with 3 bases between. Study-level findings and limits: Relative to placebo recipients, vaccine recipients exhibited elevated spike-specific TCR breadth. Vaccine and placebo groups showed comparable non-spike TCR breadth. The breadth of spike-specific CD8+ and CD4+ T cell responses after vaccination was reportedly substantial.

Profiling relied on immunoSEQ multiplex PCR, and the TCRdb table lists in-frame clones only, not all of them. The sample holds hundreds of thousands of clones, roughly 91% seen once. A remark on this clone: Its antigen remains unidentified.

Treatment specified: roughly 18 received Ad26.COV2.S at low or high dose, single or two shots; a few received placebo; per-sample allocation not given. Day 63 after the first injection of vaccine or placebo was the sampling time. Sequenced material: peripheral blood, taken in a trial of Ad26.COV2.S vaccine versus placebo. The V call is TRBV9, the J call TRBJ1-1, with D hard to call. The TCR comes from a person aged 18-65 years who received the Ad26.COV2.S COVID-19 vaccine or a placebo. The CDR3 is CASSVDMNTEAFF. Here the CDR3 DNA reads TGTGCCAGCAGCGTAGATATGAACACTGAAGCTTTCTTT.